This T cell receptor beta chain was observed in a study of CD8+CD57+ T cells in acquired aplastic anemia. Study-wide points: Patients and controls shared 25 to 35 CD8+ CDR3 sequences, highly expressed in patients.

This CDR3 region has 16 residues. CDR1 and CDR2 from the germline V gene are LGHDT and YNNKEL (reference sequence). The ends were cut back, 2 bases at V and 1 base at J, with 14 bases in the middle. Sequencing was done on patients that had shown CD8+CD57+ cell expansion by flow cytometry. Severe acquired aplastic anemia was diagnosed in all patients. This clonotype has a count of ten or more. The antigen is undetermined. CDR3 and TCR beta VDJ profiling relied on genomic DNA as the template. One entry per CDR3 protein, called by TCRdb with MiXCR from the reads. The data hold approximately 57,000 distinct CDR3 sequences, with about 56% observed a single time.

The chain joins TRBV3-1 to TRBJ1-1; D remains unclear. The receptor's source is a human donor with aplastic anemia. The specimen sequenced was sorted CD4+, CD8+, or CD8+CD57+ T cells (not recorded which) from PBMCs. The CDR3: CASSQTSSPGNTEAFF. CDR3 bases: TGTGCCAGCAGCCAAACGTCCTCGCCAGGGAACACTGAAGCTTTCTTT.